This TCR beta chain was sequenced in a study of blood T cell repertoires in COVID-19 (TCRdb year 2020). Regarding the study in general: Samples from collaborators originated in the United States, Italy and Spain and spanned both the acute and convalescent phases of COVID-19. The repertoires were released in a freely available public database intended as a resource for research on the immune response to SARS-CoV-2. The sample metadata nearly always contained a de-identified subject ID, COVID-19 status, age in years and sex. Deeply sampled blood TCRbeta repertoires from subjects exposed to, actively infected with, or recovered from COVID-19 were included in the dataset. The samples were drawn from two sources: the first 160 participants of the ongoing ImmuneRACE study, and fewer than 1,500 subjects contributed by 6 global collaborators. Where available, HLA class I and class II types were taken from metadata supplied by the sample provider and were not determined by assay-based typing. The prospective study material was composed of cDNA or gDNA derived from T cells, B-cell-depleted T cells, or PBMCs.

V sheds 6 bases and J sheds 2 bases, leaving 17 bases between their ends. From the cysteine through the phenylalanine, the CDR3 covers 15 amino acids. The retained sequence is limited to the CDR3, 45 bases, with the frame set at the first base. CDR1 and CDR2 are drawn from the germline V gene: ENHRY, SYGVKD. Whole blood was collected in K2EDTA tubes by collaborating institutions according to the institutions' own protocols. For TCRbeta analysis, collaborators shipped samples as frozen whole blood, isolated PBMCs, or DNA extracted from either of those sample types. The investigation overall reported the following: The quantity of clinical and demographic metadata differed by source and by participant and was supplied without curation.

TCRbeta CDR3 regions were amplified from genomic DNA using the immunoSEQ Assay, a bias-controlled multiplex PCR. On the study's bioinformatics: The number of nucleated cells in each sample was estimated from the amplification of reference gene primers within the assay. To quantify the absolute abundance of each unique TCRbeta CDR3 rearrangement, sequence reads were collapsed and filtered. For each sample, productive Simpson clonality was calculated by taking the square root of Simpson's diversity index across productive rearrangements. What TCRdb holds here is the immuneACCESS table cut down to in-frame rearrangements. Part of the clones is not present; checked against another copy, under half of the missing clones reflect an unresolved V gene, and the others are unexplained. V and J calls and clone size are those listed in that table; D and trimming were worked out from the DNA. The sample has 200,000 to 250,000 clones on record, about 85% of them singletons. The top ten constitute around 6.4% of the sample.

In regard to this clone: The target of this receptor is not known. There are no base qualities to consult, and no much larger clone falls within one base.

The rearrangement combines TRBV10-3 with TRBJ2-7; matching of 6 bases hints at TRBD2 as the D gene. The sequence was collected from an older woman with active or convalescent COVID-19. Sequencing input: peripheral blood. This receptor carries the CDR3 CAIRQEGRVTYEQYF. The bases read TGTGCCATCAGACAGGAGGGAAGGGTTACCTACGAGCAGTACTTC.